The following is a TCR beta chain sequence with its context. Alongside a J-beta primer mix, a sample-barcoded 5' primer served in a second PCR lasting roughly 7 to 12 cycles. TCRdb fed the 5' RACE reads into MiXCR, producing one record per CDR3 protein. The sample yields about 800,000 distinct CDR3 sequences, approximately 25% seen once. The data belong to a study of blood T cells in healthy people across ages. Separately, the same data were catalogued under a study of T cells of mothers and their children. That work contributes: Study donors consisted of a few healthy Caucasian mothers and their six children.

The sequenced sample consisted of blood. This receptor was identified in a boy aged 5-17 years in good health.

The CDR3 loop is CASSTGTSGRNGETQYF. The CDR3 nucleotides are TGCGCCAGCTCTACCGGGACTAGCGGGAGGAACGGAGAGACCCAGTACTTC. The V call is TRBV5-1, the J call TRBJ2-5, with 15 bases lining up with TRBD2. Germline CDR1 is SGHRS and CDR2 is YFSETQ. J gave up 4 bases and V 7 bases, and 11 bases lay outside the gene matches. This CDR3 comprises 17 residues.